This TCR beta chain is from a study of CD8 T cells in Susac syndrome. This CDR3 is built from 15 residues. Trimming removed 8 bases from V and 0 bases from J, with 16 bases in between. Germline V gene lookup returns CDR1 SNHLY and CDR2 FYNNEI. The RNA, about 0.45 to 1 ug, was put through reverse transcription using random hexamers. TCR beta CDR3 was amplified by immunoSEQ covering 54 Vbeta and 13 Jbeta. Each CDR3 protein is one row after TCRdb ran MiXCR on the immunoSEQ multiplex PCR reads. The repertoire holds about 150,000 distinct CDR3 sequences, about 95% seen once, with 0.13% to 0.15% in the top ten. TEMRA cells were FACS-enriched, unlike CD8+ and CD4+ T cells, which were negatively isolated.

The rearrangement links TRBV2 to TRBJ1-2; the D gene is possibly TRBD1 (6 bases). Sequences were obtained from CD8+ T cells from PBMCs. This receptor was obtained from a human donor with multiple sclerosis. The CDR3, as DNA: TGTGCCAGCGCGAAAGGGGGTACACCTAACTATGGCTACACCTTC. It codes for CASAKGGTPNYGYTF.